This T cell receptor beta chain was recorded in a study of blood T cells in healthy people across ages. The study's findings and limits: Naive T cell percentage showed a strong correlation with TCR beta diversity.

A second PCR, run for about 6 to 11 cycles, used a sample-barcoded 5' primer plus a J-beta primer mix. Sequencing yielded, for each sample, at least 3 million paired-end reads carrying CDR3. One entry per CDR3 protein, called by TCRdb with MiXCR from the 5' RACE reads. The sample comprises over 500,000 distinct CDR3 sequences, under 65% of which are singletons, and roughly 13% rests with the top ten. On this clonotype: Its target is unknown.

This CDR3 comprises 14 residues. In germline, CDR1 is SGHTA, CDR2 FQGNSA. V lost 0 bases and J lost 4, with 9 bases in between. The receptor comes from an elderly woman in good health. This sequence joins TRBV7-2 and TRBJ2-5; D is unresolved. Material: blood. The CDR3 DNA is TGTGCCAGCAGCTTAGCAGGAAAAGGAGAGACCCAGTACTTC. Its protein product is CASSLAGKGETQYF.